This entry is about one T cell receptor (beta chain). Its antigen remains undetermined. Per-nucleotide qualities are absent, and no much larger clonotype sits a single base away. The library was obtained by the immunoSEQ multiplex PCR assay. Concerning the study's data processing: A statistical classification framework was developed to diagnose cytomegalovirus status using the catalog of TCR beta chain sequences. TCRdb stores this immuneACCESS table with in-frame sequences only. Part of the clones is absent; in the studies checked, under half of the shortfall reflects unresolved V genes, and no reason is known for the rest. The D gene and trimming were derived from the DNA, and the V and J assignments and clone size from that table. This sample lists 150,000 to 200,000 clones; 80% to 85% were detected once. The ten largest clones add up to 1% to 1.5% of the sample. This record comes from a study of cytomegalovirus exposure and HLA in healthy donors (TCRdb year 2017). Turning to the overall study: According to a later analysis, the roughly 130 validation repertoires were produced on the same platform as the 666 repertoires of the first cohort. The study was designed to test whether signatures of past pathogen exposure could be identified by cataloging public T cell receptors. In addition to the first cohort of approximately 670 subjects, a separate validation cohort of 100 to 150 different subjects was used. The study combined high-throughput TCR immunosequencing, statistical association of individual TCRs with disease status, and machine learning to predict cytomegalovirus infection status. What the work shows at the level of the full study, not this receptor alone: While some public TCRs were present in many individuals, most TCR sequences turned up only very rarely across donors. Cytomegalovirus status was reported to be diagnosed by the classifier with high specificity and sensitivity in both the original and validation cohorts. In a later analysis, TCRs clustered in the first cohort were found to also tend to co-occur in the approximately 110 validation repertoires, with 90% to 95% of cluster scores above 0. A few of the identified cytomegalovirus-associated TCR beta chains were confirmed in vitro to be specific for cytomegalovirus antigens. A total of 150 to 200 TCR beta chains were listed by the study as associated with cytomegalovirus. The authors suggested that the approach could potentially be generalized to other disease states and immunological phenotypes. All 120 or so repertoires were used to score co-occurrence in the validation cohort in a later analysis, because that analysis had no HLA typing for the cohort.

The donors were included in the validation cohort of approximately 120 subjects, a group kept apart from the roughly 730-subject first cohort. V ends up 7 bases short and J 6 bases short, with an unmatched junction base count of 10. There are 14 amino acids in the CDR3, from cysteine to phenylalanine inclusive. Of all the DNA, just the CDR3 is kept, 42 bases in frame from base 1. From the germline V gene, CDR1 is SGHRS and CDR2 is YFSETQ. The TCR sequence derives from a woman aged 25 to 39 in good health and CMV-seronegative. What was sequenced was PBMCs. Recombination connected TRBV5-1 to TRBJ2-1; 7 bases in the middle match TRBD2. The DNA is TGCGCCAGCTTCCCGGGGGGTGCGTCCAATGAGCAGTTCTTC. It translates as CASFPGGASNEQFF.